This TCR beta chain was found in a study of post-analysis software for immune sequencing data. Study findings and constraints: Higher frequency in patients than in controls was seen for about five TRBV segments, with TRBV5-6, TRBV5-1 and TRBV20-1 among them. Controls had significantly higher normalized Chao1 diversity than multiple sclerosis patients.

TCR beta cDNA libraries included unique molecular identifiers. TCRdb independently ran MiXCR on the PCR reads; one entry per CDR3 protein. This sample has some 240,000 distinct CDR3 sequences, with roughly a third found just once. This CDR3 spans 12 amino acids. The V end was cut by 0 bases, the J end by 3 bases, with 2 bases between. CDR1 is MNHNY and CDR2 is SVGAGI in the germline V gene (reference sequence). In its sample, this clonotype was seen many times. Antigen: not known. Sequencing input: blood. This chain links TRBV6-6 with TRBJ2-5; D ambiguous. The TCR sequence derives from a girl between 10 and 17 years old with multiple sclerosis. CDR3 loop: CASSYSKETQYF. CDR3 nucleotide sequence: TGTGCCAGCAGTTACTCGAAAGAGACCCAGTACTTC.